Listed here are 30 T cell receptor beta chains from one sample, sequenced in a study of T-cell memory formation after mild COVID-19. TCRdb redid the calling of the 5' RACE reads with MiXCR, one entry per CDR3 protein. Among around 370,000 distinct CDR3 sequences listed, 20% to 25% were seen once. The sample was PBMCs or a T cell subset sorted from them (not recorded which). The receptors derive from an adult woman who had mild COVID-19 (a few samples of this study predate the infection). Cell type and time point are not known.

V is TRBV7-7 and J is TRBJ1-5; D gene unclear. This CDR3 is built from 13 residues. V lost 5 bases, J lost 4 bases, and 9 bases lay in between. From germline, CDR1 is SSHAT and CDR2 FNYEAQ (reference sequence). The CDR3 coding sequence is TGTGCCAGCAGCGCCGGCTGGAATCAGCCCCAGCATTTT. Protein: CASSAGWNQPQHF.

The V and J genes are TRBV6-6 and TRBJ2-3; TRBD2 agrees at 8 bases. The J segment lost 8 bases and the V segment lost 6 bases, leaving 13 bases of the junction unmatched. This CDR3 spans 15 amino acids. Germline V gives CDR1 MNHNY, CDR2 SVGAGI (reference sequence). This CDR3 reads CASSPGGVLLATQYF. The CDR3, as DNA: TGTGCCAGCAGCCCGGGGGGGGTCTTGCTAGCTACGCAGTATTTT.

V is TRBV2 and J is TRBJ2-7; 7 bases are shared with TRBD2. Trimming took 6 bases from V and 7 from J; bases not matched to a gene: 6. This CDR3 region has 12 residues. Germline values: CDR1 SNHLY, CDR2 FYNNEI. CDR3 sequence: CASRRLAREQYF. The DNA for the CDR3 is TGTGCCAGCAGGAGACTAGCTAGGGAGCAGTACTTC.

V usage is TRBV7-9 and J usage is TRBJ1-1; D remains ambiguous. Trimming left V 1 base short and J 6 bases short, with 9 bases between. The CDR3 has 13 residues. In germline, CDR1 is SEHNR, CDR2 FQNEAQ (reference sequence). The CDR3 is CASSLGEEAEAFF. CDR3 sequence (DNA): TGTGCCAGCAGCTTAGGGGAAGAGGCTGAAGCTTTCTTT.

There are a few counts of this clonotype. This sequence joins TRBV20-1 and TRBJ2-3, with TRBD2 identical over 14 bases. Germline V gene lookup returns CDR1 DFQATT and CDR2 SNEGSKA (reference sequence). V trimming: 5 bases; J trimming: 3 bases; junction bases outside the gene matches: 7. The CDR3 is 16 residues long. The CDR3 is CSAPGLAGVGTDTQYF. The CDR3 bases are TGCAGTGCTCCGGGACTAGCGGGAGTAGGAACAGATACGCAGTATTTT.

The chain joins TRBV5-4 to TRBJ2-7; 9 bases map to TRBD2. J was trimmed by 1 base and V by 4 bases; bases with no gene match: 9. Germline V gives CDR1 SGHNT, CDR2 YYREEE (reference sequence). The CDR3 is 16 residues long. CDR3 sequence (DNA): TGTGCCAGCAGCCTGGAACCTAGCGGGGATTCCTACGAGCAGTACTTC. Its protein product is CASSLEPSGDSYEQYF. The complete variable domain, with remaining parts taken from reference TRBV5-4 and TRBJ2-7, reads ETGVTQSPTHLIKTRGQQVTLRCSSQSGHNTVSWYQQALGQGPQFIFQYYREEENGRGNFPPRFSGLQFPNYSSELNVNALELDDSALYLCASSLEPSGDSYEQYFGPGTRLTVT.

This clonotype showed up just a few times. V and J are TRBV19 and TRBJ1-2; maybe TRBD1 (5 bases). This CDR3 has 14 residues. With 6 bases removed from V and 1 base from J, the gap between germline ends came to 12 bases. Germline V gene data show CDR1 as LNHDA and CDR2 as SQIVND (reference sequence). The CDR3 reads CASRAGTDNYGYTF. As DNA, the CDR3 is TGTGCCAGTAGGGCGGGGACGGATAACTATGGCTACACCTTC.

The rearrangement uses TRBV12-3 or TRBV12-4 and TRBJ2-2; no definite D call. Trimming stripped 4 bases from V and 4 bases from J, with 10 bases between. CDR3 length: 14 amino acids. The CDR3 sequence: CASSSRTRTGELFF. The CDR3 region has the DNA TGTGCCAGCAGTTCTAGGACCCGCACCGGGGAGCTGTTTTTT.

This sequence joins TRBV6-6 and TRBJ1-1; D possibly corresponds to TRBD1 (6 bases). The CDR3 has 12 amino acids. Trimming shortened V by 6 bases and J by 4 bases, and 9 bases separated the two germline ends. CDR1 and CDR2 (germline): MNHNY, SVGAGI (reference sequence). The CDR3 loop reads CASSETGTEAFF. The CDR3 region has the DNA TGTGCCAGCAGCGAGACAGGCACTGAAGCTTTCTTT.

This clonotype was detected many times. V and J are TRBV7-9 and TRBJ2-2, with D hard to call. Trimming left V 6 bases short and J 6 bases short, with 5 bases between. Germline CDR1 SEHNR, CDR2 FQNEAQ (reference sequence). The CDR3 has 11 residues. The CDR3 spells CASSISGELFF. Here the CDR3 DNA reads TGTGCCAGCAGTATATCCGGGGAGCTGTTTTTT.

The gene calls are TRBV5-4 and TRBJ2-1, with 10 bases that match TRBD2. Germline assignment: CDR1 SGHNT and CDR2 YYREEE (reference sequence). The CDR3 totals 15 residues. After removal of 2 bases from V and 8 bases from J, the junction contained 7 bases not matched to a gene. The CDR3 region has the DNA TGTGCCAGCAGCTTTGTAGCGGGAGGAAGCGATGAGCAGTTCTTC. This sequence encodes CASSFVAGGSDEQFF. The whole variable domain, filled in from reference TRBV5-4 and TRBJ2-1, reads ETGVTQSPTHLIKTRGQQVTLRCSSQSGHNTVSWYQQALGQGPQFIFQYYREEENGRGNFPPRFSGLQFPNYSSELNVNALELDDSALYLCASSFVAGGSDEQFFGPGTRLTVL.

The chain employs TRBV11-3 and TRBJ2-2; D might be TRBD2 (7 bases). The V gene's germline CDR1 is SGHNT and CDR2 YENEEA. V lost 4 bases and J lost 5, with 17 bases in between. The CDR3 covers 16 residues. CDR3 protein: CASSSGGTRGTGELFF. In DNA, the CDR3 is TGTGCCAGCAGCTCCGGGGGGACACGAGGGACCGGGGAGCTGTTTTTT.

A few counts support this clonotype. The chain is built from TRBV5-5 and TRBJ2-7, with TRBD1 identical over 9 bases. Germline CDR1 reads SGHKS; CDR2 reads YYEKEE (reference sequence). J lost 2 bases, V lost 1 base, and 10 bases had no gene match. The CDR3 totals 17 residues. The CDR3 is CASSLPPGGQGPYEQYF. The CDR3 nucleotides are TGTGCCAGCAGCTTGCCCCCCGGGGGACAGGGCCCCTACGAGCAGTACTTC.

This clonotype was picked up a small number of times. This chain links TRBV20-1 with TRBJ2-1; possibly TRBD2 for D (5 bases). Germline assignment: CDR1 DFQATT and CDR2 SNEGSKA (reference sequence). This CDR3 spans 15 amino acids. V lost 2 bases and J lost 6, with 17 bases in between. In DNA form, the CDR3 reads TGCAGTGCTAGAAGTCCTGCTAGCAGAATCAATGAGCAGTTCTTC. Residues: CSARSPASRINEQFF.

This clonotype was detected a few times. The rearrangement joins TRBV14 to TRBJ2-3; TRBD1 aligns across 8 bases. The junction had 4 bases not matched to a gene; V was cut back by 4 bases and J by 1 base. Germline CDR1 SGHDN, CDR2 FVKESK. The CDR3 is 15 residues long. The chain's CDR3 is CASSPPDRGTDTQYF. In nucleotides, the CDR3 is TGTGCCAGCAGCCCTCCGGACAGGGGCACAGATACGCAGTATTTT.

The V gene is TRBV29-1, the J gene TRBJ1-1, with 7 nucleotides matching TRBD1. CDR3 length: 13 residues. With 6 bases clipped from V and 4 bases from J, the junction kept 8 bases outside the gene matches. Germline V lookup: CDR1 SQVTM, CDR2 ANQGSEA. The CDR3 sequence: CSVATGEATEAFF. The CDR3 nucleotides read TGCAGCGTGGCCACAGGGGAAGCCACTGAAGCTTTCTTT. Full variable domain (missing parts from reference TRBV29-1 and TRBJ1-1): SAVISQKPSRDICQRGTSLTIQCQVDSQVTMMFWYRQQPGQSLTLIATANQGSEATYESGFVIDKFPISRPNLTFSTLTVSNMSPEDSSIYLCSVATGEATEAFFGQGTRLTVV.

This clonotype showed up just a few times. The CDR3 DNA is TGTGCCAGCAGTTACTCACTAGCGGCTAGCACAGATACGCAGTATTTT. Translating gives CASSYSLAASTDTQYF. The chain combines TRBV6-5 with TRBJ2-3; 8 bases match TRBD2. Germline CDR1 and CDR2: MNHEY and SVGAGI. V gave up 0 bases and J gave up 0 bases; unmatched junction bases: 2. The length of the CDR3 is 16 residues.

The chain is built from TRBV25-1 and TRBJ2-1; D might be TRBD1 or TRBD2, each matching 6 bases. V shed 2 bases and J shed 5 bases, with 13 bases lying between them. From germline, CDR1 is MGHDK and CDR2 SYGVNS. The CDR3 spans 15 residues. The DNA for the CDR3 is TGTGCCAGCAGTGAAGTGAGGGGGGTGGACAATGAGCAGTTCTTC. It is translated as CASSEVRGVDNEQFF.

There are a few counts of this clonotype. The rearrangement uses TRBV12-3 or TRBV12-4 and TRBJ1-5; weak D call: TRBD1 (5 bases). The CDR3 loop spans 15 amino acids. With 5 bases removed from V and 4 bases from J, the gap between germline ends came to 15 bases. The CDR3 protein is CASSPDRASNQPQHF. For the CDR3, the DNA is TGTGCCAGCAGTCCCGACAGAGCCAGTAATCAGCCCCAGCATTTT.

The chain combines TRBV6-1 with TRBJ2-7; perhaps TRBD2 as D (5 bases). Trimming left V 7 bases short and J 3 bases short, with 16 bases between. The CDR3 sequence is 14 residues long. CDR1 is MNHNS, CDR2 SASEGT, per germline. In DNA form, the CDR3 reads TGTGCCAGCAAGGCTCTAGACTACTACTACGAGCAGTACTTC. Translation gives CASKALDYYYEQYF.

The chain is built from TRBV4-1 and TRBJ2-5; D unresolved. This CDR3 comprises 13 residues. Germline values: CDR1 MGHRA, CDR2 YSYEKL. V was clipped by 4 bases and J by 3 bases, with 9 bases between them. CDR3 bases: TGCGCCAGCAGCCCCCGCTCCAAAGAGACCCAGTACTTC. Translating gives CASSPRSKETQYF.

V is TRBV7-6 and J is TRBJ2-5; 8 bases are a match to TRBD1. Germline V gene lookup returns CDR1 SGHVS and CDR2 FNYEAQ. V trimming: 4 bases; J trimming: 1 base; junction bases outside the gene matches: 5. The CDR3 sequence is 15 residues long. CDR3 loop: CASSWGQAGQETQYF. The DNA for the CDR3 is TGTGCCAGCAGCTGGGGACAGGCGGGCCAAGAGACCCAGTACTTC.

This clonotype was seen only a few times. The chain combines TRBV2 with TRBJ2-2; the D gene is possibly TRBD1 (6 bases). Germline CDR1 SNHLY, CDR2 FYNNEI. V lost 0 bases, J lost 4 bases, and 6 bases lay in between. This CDR3 region has 14 residues. CDR3 bases: TGTGCCAGCAGTGAAGCAGGGGGCACCGGGGAGCTGTTTTTT. It is translated as CASSEAGGTGELFF. Using reference TRBV2 and TRBJ2-2 for the parts outside the CDR3, the full variable domain is EPEVTQTPSHQVTQMGQEVILRCVPISNHLYFYWYRQILGQKVEFLVSFYNNEISEKSEIFDDQFSVERPDGSNFTLKIRSTKLEDSAMYFCASSEAGGTGELFFGEGSRLTVL.

This clonotype was picked up a small number of times. The chain employs TRBV24-1 and TRBJ2-1; D is undetermined. Germline V CDR1 and CDR2: KGHDR, SFDVKD. This CDR3 contains 14 residues. The germline V and J ends were trimmed by 3 bases and 1 base, with 6 bases remaining between them. CDR3 DNA sequence: TGTGCCACCAGTGATCCACATTCCTACAATGAGCAGTTCTTC. Translated: CATSDPHSYNEQFF.

The chain links TRBV7-9 to TRBJ2-7; D might be TRBD1 or TRBD2, each matching 5 bases. Trimming left V 2 bases short and J 1 base short, with 18 bases between. This CDR3 is built from 17 residues. Per germline, CDR1 SEHNR and CDR2 FQNEAQ (reference sequence). CDR3 bases: TGTGCCAGCAGCTTATTCTCCGGGGCCAAATTTTCCTACGAGCAGTACTTC. Protein sequence: CASSLFSGAKFSYEQYF. Using reference TRBV7-9 and TRBJ2-7 for the parts outside the CDR3, the full variable domain is DTGVSQNPRHKITKRGQNVTFRCDPISEHNRLYWYRQTLGQGPEFLTYFQNEAQLEKSRLLSDRFSAERPKGSFSTLEIQRTEQGDSAMYLCASSLFSGAKFSYEQYFGPGTRLTVT.

This clonotype was seen only a few times. The genes are TRBV5-1 and TRBJ2-3; D ambiguous. V shed 0 bases and J shed 2 bases, with 7 bases lying between them. This CDR3 is 14 amino acids long. The germline V gene has CDR1 SGHRS and CDR2 YFSETQ. CDR3: CASSLGDNTDTQYF. The CDR3 region has the DNA TGCGCCAGCAGCTTGGGGGATAACACAGATACGCAGTATTTT.

This clonotype was found many times. Relative to the germline gene, one junction end is altered; a read error may explain this. The V gene is TRBV12-3 or TRBV12-4, the J gene TRBJ2-2; no firm D call. This CDR3 comprises 15 residues. The CDR3 DNA reads TGTGCCAGCAGCTTAGCAGGTGTGAACACCGGGGAGCTGTTTTTT. Protein sequence: CASSLAGVNTGELFF.

The chain carries TRBV4-1 and TRBJ2-7; D perhaps matches TRBD2 (5 bases). CDR3 length equals 16 residues. Trimming stripped 3 bases from V and 0 bases from J, with 15 bases between. CDR1 and CDR2 (germline): MGHRA, YSYEKL. The DNA of the CDR3 is TGCGCCAGCAGCCACGTCGTGAAAGGGAGCTCCTACGAGCAGTACTTC. Amino acid sequence: CASSHVVKGSSYEQYF.

J is TRBJ2-3 and V is TRBV20-1; D not resolved. Between the trimmed V and J ends, which lost 5 bases and 4 bases, there was a span of 10 bases. The length of the CDR3 is 12 residues. Germline loops: CDR1 DFQATT, CDR2 SNEGSKA (reference sequence). The CDR3 DNA is TGCAGTGCTCATAAGGGCGCAGATACGCAGTATTTT. Translation gives CSAHKGADTQYF.

This clonotype was picked up many times. This chain joins TRBV4-1 and TRBJ1-2; D might be TRBD1 (6 bases). Germline CDR1 and CDR2: MGHRA and YSYEKL. The V end lost 0 bases, the J end lost 4 bases, and 9 bases lay between the germline ends. This CDR3 contains 14 residues. The CDR3 is CASSQEGQIYGYTF. The CDR3 DNA sequence: TGCGCCAGCAGCCAAGAAGGACAGATCTATGGCTACACCTTC.